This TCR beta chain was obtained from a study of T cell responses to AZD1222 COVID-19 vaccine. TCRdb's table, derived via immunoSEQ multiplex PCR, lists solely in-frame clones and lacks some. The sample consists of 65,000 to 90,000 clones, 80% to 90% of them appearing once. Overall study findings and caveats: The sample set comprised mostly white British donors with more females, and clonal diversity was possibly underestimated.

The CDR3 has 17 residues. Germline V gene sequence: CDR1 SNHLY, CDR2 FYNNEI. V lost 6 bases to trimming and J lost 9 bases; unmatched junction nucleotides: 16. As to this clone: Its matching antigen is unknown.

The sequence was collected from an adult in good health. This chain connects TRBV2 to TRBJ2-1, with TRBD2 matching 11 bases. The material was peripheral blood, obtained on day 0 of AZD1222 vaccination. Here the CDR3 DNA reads TGTGCCAGCAGCCAACCTGAACTAGCGGGGGAAAACCCTGAGCAGTTCTTC. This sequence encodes CASSQPELAGENPEQFF.